Sequencing of this T cell receptor (beta chain) was carried out in a study of T cell changes during pregnancy in multiple sclerosis. TCRdb's table, derived via immunoSEQ multiplex PCR, lists solely in-frame clones and lacks some. The table includes over 70,000 clones, roughly 92% detected once. This clone is a singleton in its sample. CDR1 is SGHRS and CDR2 is YFSETQ in the germline V gene. This CDR3 has 13 amino acids. Trimming took 0 bases from V and 3 from J, leaving 6 bases between them. The rearrangement links TRBV5-1 to TRBJ2-5, with D perhaps matching TRBD1 (5 bases). The origin of this receptor is a female donor in good health, enrolled as a control in a pregnancy study. The sequencing used peripheral blood, collected in the third trimester of pregnancy. The CDR3 nucleotides read TGCGCCAGCAGCTTGGGCAGGGAAGAGACCCAGTACTTC. It yields the protein CASSLGREETQYF.